The next 29 T cell receptor beta chains were all read from a single sample in a study of blood T cell repertoires in COVID-19. Measured with immunoSEQ multiplex PCR; TCRdb has only the in-frame clones, and not every one. The top ten clones hold 6.2% of a sample with around 250,000 clones, 80% to 90% of them seen once. Sequencing input: peripheral blood. The origin of the receptors is a man aged 55 to 70 with acute or convalescent COVID-19.

This chain joins TRBV28 and TRBJ2-1; 8 bases align to TRBD2. The CDR3 length is 15 residues. Per germline, CDR1 MDHEN and CDR2 SYDVKM. V shed 7 bases and J 2 bases; nucleotides not matched to a gene: 7. CDR3 DNA: TGTGCCAGCATCGGAGCGGGAGAGGCCTACAATGAGCAGTTCTTC. Translation: CASIGAGEAYNEQFF.

This clone came up once. The CDR3 reads CASSRVLAGVGNNEQFF. DNA of the CDR3: TGCGCCAGCAGCCGGGTCCTAGCGGGAGTGGGTAACAATGAGCAGTTCTTC. V and J are TRBV4-1 and TRBJ2-1; 10 bases are shared with TRBD2. The germline gives CDR1 MGHRA, CDR2 YSYEKL. Germline trimming cut 4 bases from V and 5 bases from J; bases unmatched to any gene: 11. This CDR3 has 17 residues.

Only a few counts were recorded for this clone. The chain employs TRBV5-4 and TRBJ1-1; TRBD1 agrees at 8 bases. Germline V gene data show CDR1 as SGHNT and CDR2 as YYREEE (reference sequence). CDR3 size: 13 residues. With V trimmed by 0 bases and J by 7 bases, 2 bases remained unmatched. CDR3 sequence (DNA): TGTGCCAGCAGCTTGGTGGGACAGGTTGAAGCTTTCTTT. This gives the protein CASSLVGQVEAFF.

This clone has a single count. The J gene is TRBJ2-3, the V gene TRBV3-1 (or the pseudogene TRBV3-2), with 12 bases that match TRBD2. Germline-derived CDR1 and CDR2 are LGHDT and YNNKEL (reference sequence). Losses at the gene ends were 1 base for V and 6 bases for J; bases not matched to a gene: 5. The CDR3 totals 16 residues. CDR3 coding DNA: TGTGCCAGCAGCCAAGGACTAGCGGGAGAGAGTGATACGCAGTATTTT. Its protein is CASSQGLAGESDTQYF.

This chain uses TRBV5-1 with TRBJ2-1; maybe TRBD1 (6 bases). Trimming removed 4 bases at V and 0 bases at J, with 14 bases between. This CDR3 is 16 amino acids long. The germline CDR1 and CDR2 sequences are SGHRS and YFSETQ. CDR3 loop: CASSPTGSGSYNEQFF. DNA for the CDR3: TGCGCCAGCAGCCCCACAGGGAGTGGCTCCTACAATGAGCAGTTCTTC.

In its sample, this clone was seen once. The chain carries TRBV29-1 and TRBJ2-1; tentative D call: TRBD2 (6 bases). V was cut by 3 bases and J by 9 bases, with 18 bases left in between. In germline, CDR1 is SQVTM, CDR2 ANQGSEA. This CDR3 comprises 14 residues. The CDR3 loop reads CSVDPGGGVGEQFF. CDR3 DNA: TGCAGCGTTGACCCTGGTGGCGGGGTGGGTGAGCAGTTCTTC.

This rearrangement joins TRBV6-6 to TRBJ1-1; 11 bases align to TRBD1. The V gene end was trimmed by 2 bases and the J gene end by 4 bases; junction bases not matched to a gene: 0. The CDR3 extends over 14 amino acids. Per germline, CDR1 MNHNY and CDR2 SVGAGI (reference sequence). CDR3 coding DNA: TGTGCCAGCAGTTACGGGACAGGGGGCACTGAAGCTTTCTTT. Translating gives CASSYGTGGTEAFF.

V gene TRBV6-2 or TRBV6-3 combines with J gene TRBJ1-2; no clear D gene. The CDR3 runs to 12 residues. CDR1 and CDR2 (germline): MNHEY, SVGEGT. Between the trimmed V and J ends, which lost 7 bases and 9 bases, there was a span of 15 bases. CDR3 sequence: CASTPGPYSYTF. In nucleotides, the CDR3 is TGTGCCAGCACCCCGGGCCCCTACAGCTACACCTTC.

The J gene is TRBJ2-5, the V gene TRBV5-6, with 8 bases lining up with TRBD2. This CDR3 is 15 amino acids long. Germline V gene sequence: CDR1 SGHDT, CDR2 YYEEEE. The trim removed 3 bases at V and 3 bases at J, leaving 7 bases unmatched. CDR3 bases: TGTGCCAGCAGCTCAACGGGAGGGCCAGAAGAGACCCAGTACTTC. As protein: CASSSTGGPEETQYF.

This chain joins TRBV30 and TRBJ2-2; a weak D match, TRBD1 (5 bases). CDR1 is GTSNPN, CDR2 SVGIG, per germline (reference sequence). This CDR3 contains 13 residues. The V end was cut by 0 bases, the J end by 13 bases, with 15 bases between. This chain's CDR3 is CAWSVPGSSRLFF. The CDR3 DNA reads as TGTGCCTGGAGTGTACCAGGGTCTTCGAGGCTGTTTTTT. Drawing the rest from reference TRBV30 and TRBJ2-2, the complete variable domain is SQTIHQWPATLVQPVGSPLSLECTVEGTSNPNLYWYRQAAGRGLQLLFYSVGIGQISSEVPQNLSASRPQDRQFILSSKKLLLSDSGFYLCAWSVPGSSRLFFGEGSRLTVL.

The chain links TRBV30 to TRBJ1-5; maybe TRBD1 (5 bases). The CDR3 consists of 15 residues. Trimming removed 3 bases at V and 6 bases at J, with 18 bases between. Germline V gene data show CDR1 as GTSNPN and CDR2 as SVGIG (reference sequence). Here the CDR3 DNA reads TGTGCCTGGAGCCTTCCGGGGGGAGCGGCTCAGCCCCAGCATTTT. This encodes CAWSLPGGAAQPQHF. The variable domain in full, with the rest retrieved from reference TRBV30 and TRBJ1-5, is SQTIHQWPATLVQPVGSPLSLECTVEGTSNPNLYWYRQAAGRGLQLLFYSVGIGQISSEVPQNLSASRPQDRQFILSSKKLLLSDSGFYLCAWSLPGGAAQPQHFGDGTRLSIL.

The chain combines TRBV2 with TRBJ2-2; D might be TRBD2 (5 bases). Germline values: CDR1 SNHLY, CDR2 FYNNEI. The CDR3 totals 15 residues. Trimming cost V 3 bases and J 5 bases, with 13 bases left between them. Here the CDR3 DNA reads TGTGCCAGCAGTGACCTGGGCTCGGGGACCGGGGAGCTGTTTTTT. As protein: CASSDLGSGTGELFF.

The chain has TRBV5-6 and TRBJ1-3; TRBD1 matches at 8 bases. The junction had 13 bases not matched to a gene; V was cut back by 3 bases and J by 8 bases. The CDR3 is 16 residues long. Germline CDR1 is SGHDT and CDR2 is YYEEEE. DNA of the CDR3: TGTGCCAGCAGCTATGGGTGGACAGGGTTTATCGACACCATATATTTT. Protein product: CASSYGWTGFIDTIYF.

The rearrangement links TRBV28 to TRBJ1-1; no firm D call. CDR1 is MDHEN and CDR2 is SYDVKM in the germline V gene. This CDR3 comprises 16 residues. V lost 4 bases and J 0 bases, leaving 15 bases between the germline ends. The CDR3, as DNA: TGTGCCAGCAGTTCAACAGCTTCAACCATGAACACTGAAGCTTTCTTT. As protein: CASSSTASTMNTEAFF.

The V and J genes are TRBV27 and TRBJ2-7; 8 bases fit TRBD2. J gave up 0 bases and V 7 bases, and 11 bases lay outside the gene matches. This CDR3 is 16 amino acids long. Germline V gives CDR1 MNHEY, CDR2 SMNVEV (reference sequence). CDR3 region: CASMRREGVSSYEQYF. The CDR3 DNA reads as TGTGCCAGCATGAGACGGGAGGGGGTGAGCTCCTACGAGCAGTACTTC.

The gene calls are TRBV3-1 (or the pseudogene TRBV3-2) and TRBJ1-5, with D hard to call. With 3 bases removed from V and 0 bases from J, the gap between germline ends came to 6 bases. The CDR3 contains 14 residues. Looked up from germline, CDR1 is LGHDT and CDR2 is YNNKEL (reference sequence). The CDR3 region is CASSQQHSNQPQHF. The CDR3 DNA follows: TGTGCCAGCAGCCAGCAACATAGCAATCAGCCCCAGCATTTT.

The rearrangement joins TRBV18 to TRBJ2-1; a possible D gene is TRBD2 (5 bases). Germline-derived CDR1 and CDR2 are KGHSH and LQKENI. V lost 5 bases to trimming and J lost 10 bases, with 9 bases between them. The CDR3 is made up of 11 amino acids. CDR3 residues: CASSSSTEQFF. CDR3 coding DNA: TGTGCCAGCTCATCTAGCACCGAGCAGTTCTTC.

CDR3 sequence reads: CASSPLIEGGLNEQYF. CDR3 bases: TGTGCCAGCAGCCCCTTGATTGAAGGGGGTCTGAACGAGCAGTACTTC. The genes are TRBV14 and TRBJ2-7, with D possibly being TRBD1 (6 bases). Germline assignment: CDR1 SGHDN and CDR2 FVKESK. This CDR3 has 16 amino acids. The V gene lost 4 bases and the J gene lost 5 bases, with 21 bases spanning the gap.

This rearrangement joins TRBV5-6 to TRBJ2-5, with D unclear. Germline CDR1 and CDR2: SGHDT and YYEEEE. V was shortened by 4 bases and J by 3 bases, with 10 bases between the two germline ends. The CDR3 consists of 13 residues. This CDR3 reads CASSLLGKETQYF. The CDR3, as DNA: TGTGCCAGCAGCCTACTTGGTAAAGAGACCCAGTACTTC.

V and J are TRBV3-1 (or the pseudogene TRBV3-2) and TRBJ1-6; no clear D. The V and J ends lost 1 base and 11 bases respectively, with 6 bases between them. From germline, CDR1 is LGHDT and CDR2 YNNKEL (reference sequence). The CDR3 has 12 amino acids. In DNA, the CDR3 is TGTGCCAGCAGCCAAGGCGTACCACCCCTCCACTTT. Protein sequence: CASSQGVPPLHF.

The chain links TRBV11-2 to TRBJ2-3; 7 bases fit TRBD2. The CDR3 is made up of 15 amino acids. The V and J ends lost 5 bases and 2 bases, in that order; junction bases with no gene match: 7. Looked up from germline, CDR1 is SGHAT and CDR2 is FQNNGV. CDR3 DNA: TGTGCCAGCAGCCCCGCACTAGCGTACACAGATACGCAGTATTTT. This gives the protein CASSPALAYTDTQYF.

The chain couples TRBV5-1 to TRBJ2-7, with 7 nucleotides matching TRBD1. This CDR3 has 14 amino acids. Germline CDR1 is SGHRS and CDR2 is YFSETQ. V dropped 3 bases and J dropped 3; count of bases not matched to a gene: 6. The CDR3 is CASSSGTVSYEQYF. The CDR3, as DNA: TGCGCCAGCAGCTCCGGGACAGTAAGCTACGAGCAGTACTTC.

The chain employs TRBV3-1 (or the pseudogene TRBV3-2) and TRBJ2-3; 7 bases line up with TRBD1. Trimming cost V 4 bases and J 1 base; bases outside gene matches: 20. The CDR3 is made up of 20 amino acids. Germline V gives CDR1 LGHDT, CDR2 YNNKEL (reference sequence). The CDR3 DNA is TGTGCCAGCAGCCCGACCCGAACCGGGACAGCTATTCCTCGCACAGATACGCAGTATTTT. It codes for CASSPTRTGTAIPRTDTQYF.

V usage is TRBV27 and J usage is TRBJ2-7, with 11 bases matching TRBD1. Germline loops: CDR1 MNHEY, CDR2 SMNVEV (reference sequence). The CDR3 loop spans 15 amino acids. J was trimmed by 3 bases and V by 5 bases; bases with no gene match: 6. This CDR3 is CASSKTGTGGYEQYF. CDR3 sequence (DNA): TGTGCCAGCAGTAAAACCGGGACAGGGGGCTACGAGCAGTACTTC.

The chain uses TRBV28 and TRBJ2-3, with 9 bases identical to TRBD2. V shed 5 bases, J shed 3 bases, and the junction held 6 bases outside the gene matches. Per the germline V gene, CDR1 is MDHEN and CDR2 is SYDVKM. This CDR3 is built from 15 residues. The chain's CDR3 is CASSASGISTDTQYF. CDR3 sequence (DNA): TGTGCCAGCAGTGCTAGCGGGATCAGTACAGATACGCAGTATTTT.

The rearrangement links TRBV20-1 to TRBJ2-7; the D is unclear. The CDR3 length is 13 residues. Germline values: CDR1 DFQATT, CDR2 SNEGSKA (reference sequence). V lost 3 bases, J lost 3 bases, and 12 bases lay in between. CDR3 amino acids: CSASDSLGYEQYF. The CDR3 DNA is TGCAGTGCTAGTGATTCCCTCGGCTACGAGCAGTACTTC.

The CDR3 loop is CASSVGASGRPAETQYF. The CDR3, as DNA: TGTGCCAGCAGCGTAGGGGCTAGCGGGAGGCCCGCGGAGACCCAGTACTTC. The gene calls are TRBV9 and TRBJ2-5; 11 bases are a match to TRBD2. This CDR3 has 17 amino acids. V trimming: 0 bases; J trimming: 5 bases; junction bases outside the gene matches: 9. In germline, CDR1 is SGDLS, CDR2 YYNGEE.

This chain connects TRBV29-1 to TRBJ2-3; 7 bases are a match to TRBD2. Germline V gene lookup returns CDR1 SQVTM and CDR2 ANQGSEA. The length of the CDR3 is 15 residues. The V segment lost 7 bases and the J segment 5 bases; nucleotides outside the gene matches: 15. The CDR3 here is CSATGRRERVDTQYF. For the CDR3, the DNA is TGCAGCGCCACGGGGCGGCGGGAGAGGGTAGATACGCAGTATTTT.

The genes are TRBV5-1 and TRBJ2-6; a weak D match, TRBD1 (6 bases). Germline CDR1 reads SGHRS; CDR2 reads YFSETQ. CDR3 size: 18 residues. V was pared by 0 bases and J by 2 bases, with 15 bases between. CDR3: CASSLGTRDIAGANVLTF. For the CDR3, the DNA is TGCGCCAGCAGCTTGGGAACCCGGGACATCGCTGGGGCCAACGTCCTGACTTTC.